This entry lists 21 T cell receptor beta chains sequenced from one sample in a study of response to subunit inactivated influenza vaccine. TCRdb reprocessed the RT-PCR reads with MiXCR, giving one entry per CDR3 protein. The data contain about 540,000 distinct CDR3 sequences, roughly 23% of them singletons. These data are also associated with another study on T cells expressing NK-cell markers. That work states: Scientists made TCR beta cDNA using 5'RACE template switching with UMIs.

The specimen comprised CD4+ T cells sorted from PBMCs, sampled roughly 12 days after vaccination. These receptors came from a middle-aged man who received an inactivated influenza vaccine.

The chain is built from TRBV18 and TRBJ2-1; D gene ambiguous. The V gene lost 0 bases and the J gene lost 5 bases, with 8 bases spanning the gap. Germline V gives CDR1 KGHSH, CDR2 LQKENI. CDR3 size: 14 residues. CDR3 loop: CASSPPTSNNEQFF. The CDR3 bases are TGTGCCAGCTCACCACCGACGTCAAACAATGAGCAGTTCTTC. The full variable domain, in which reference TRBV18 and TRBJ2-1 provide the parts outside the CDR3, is NAGVMQNPRHLVRRRGQEARLRCSPMKGHSHVYWYRQLPEEGLKFMVYLQKENIIDESGMPKERFSAEFPKEGPSILRIQQVVRGDSAAYFCASSPPTSNNEQFFGPGTRLTVL.

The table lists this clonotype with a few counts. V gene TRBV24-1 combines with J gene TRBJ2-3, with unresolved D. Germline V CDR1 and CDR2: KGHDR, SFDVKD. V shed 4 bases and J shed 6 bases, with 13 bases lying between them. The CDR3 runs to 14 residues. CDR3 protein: CATSETRPSDTQYF. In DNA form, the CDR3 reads TGTGCCACCAGTGAGACCCGACCGAGCGATACGCAGTATTTT.

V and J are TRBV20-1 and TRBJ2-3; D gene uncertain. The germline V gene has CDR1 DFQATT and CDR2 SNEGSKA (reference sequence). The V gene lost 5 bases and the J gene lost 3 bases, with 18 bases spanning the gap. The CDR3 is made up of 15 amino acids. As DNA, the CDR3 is TGCAGTGCTGAAACCCCTCGTATTGGTACAGATACGCAGTATTTT. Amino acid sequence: CSAETPRIGTDTQYF.

CDR3 in DNA: TGTGCCAGCAGCTCCGGAGGGACACCCCTCCACTTT. It yields the protein CASSSGGTPLHF. The chain couples TRBV7-9 to TRBJ1-6; D is undetermined. The V and J ends lost 4 bases and 11 bases respectively, with 9 bases between them. Germline CDR1 and CDR2: SEHNR and FQNEAQ (reference sequence). The CDR3 runs 12 residues.

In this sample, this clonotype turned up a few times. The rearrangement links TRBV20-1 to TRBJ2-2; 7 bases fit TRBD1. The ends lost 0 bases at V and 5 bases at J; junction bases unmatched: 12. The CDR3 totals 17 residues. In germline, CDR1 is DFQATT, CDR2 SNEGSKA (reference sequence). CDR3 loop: CSARDPRDRVETGELFF. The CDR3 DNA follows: TGCAGTGCTAGAGATCCCCGAGACAGGGTCGAGACCGGGGAGCTGTTTTTT.

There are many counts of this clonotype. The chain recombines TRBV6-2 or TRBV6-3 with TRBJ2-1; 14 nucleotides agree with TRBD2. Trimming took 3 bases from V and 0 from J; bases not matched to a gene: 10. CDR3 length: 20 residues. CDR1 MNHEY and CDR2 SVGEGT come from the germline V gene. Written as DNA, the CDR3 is TGTGCCAGCAGTTATCCGGGACTAGCGGGAGTCCCTAGCTCCTACAATGAGCAGTTCTTC. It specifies CASSYPGLAGVPSSYNEQFF.

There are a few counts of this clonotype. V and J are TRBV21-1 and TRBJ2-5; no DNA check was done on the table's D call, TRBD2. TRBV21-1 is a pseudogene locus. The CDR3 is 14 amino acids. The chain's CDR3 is CASSTQGRAETQYF. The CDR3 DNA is TGTGCCAGCAGCACACAGGGGAGGGCAGAGACCCAGTACTTC.

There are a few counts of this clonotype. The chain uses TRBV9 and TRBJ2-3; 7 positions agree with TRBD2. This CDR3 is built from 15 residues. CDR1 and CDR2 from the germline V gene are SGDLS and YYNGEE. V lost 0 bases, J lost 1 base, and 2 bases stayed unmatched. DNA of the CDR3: TGTGCCAGCAGCGTAGAAGCGGGACGCACAGATACGCAGTATTTT. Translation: CASSVEAGRTDTQYF.

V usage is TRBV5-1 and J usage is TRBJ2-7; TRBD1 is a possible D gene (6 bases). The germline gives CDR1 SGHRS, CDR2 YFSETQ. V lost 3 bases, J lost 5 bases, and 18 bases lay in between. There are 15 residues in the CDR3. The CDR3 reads CASSSTPRGSHEQYF. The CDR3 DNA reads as TGCGCCAGCAGCTCGACGCCTAGGGGGTCCCACGAGCAGTACTTC.

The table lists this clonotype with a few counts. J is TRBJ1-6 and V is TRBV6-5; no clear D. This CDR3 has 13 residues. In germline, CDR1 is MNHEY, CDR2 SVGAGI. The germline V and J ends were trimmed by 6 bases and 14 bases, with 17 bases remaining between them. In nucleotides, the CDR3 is TGTGCCAGCAGGTTATACTACGACTCTGCCCTCCACTTT. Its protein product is CASRLYYDSALHF.

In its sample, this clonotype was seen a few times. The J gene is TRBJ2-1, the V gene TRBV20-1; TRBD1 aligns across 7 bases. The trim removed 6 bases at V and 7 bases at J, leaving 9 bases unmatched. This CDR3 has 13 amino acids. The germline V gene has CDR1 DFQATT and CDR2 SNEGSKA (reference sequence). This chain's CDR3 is CSATGTVGNEQFF. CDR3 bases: TGCAGTGCAACCGGGACAGTTGGGAATGAGCAGTTCTTC.

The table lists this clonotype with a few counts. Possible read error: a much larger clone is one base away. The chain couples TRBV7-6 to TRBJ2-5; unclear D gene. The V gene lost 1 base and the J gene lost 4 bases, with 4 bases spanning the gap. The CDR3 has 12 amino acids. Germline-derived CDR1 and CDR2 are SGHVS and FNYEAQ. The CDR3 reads CASSLGTETQYF. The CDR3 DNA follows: TGTGCCAGCAGCTTAGGGACAGAGACCCAGTACTTC. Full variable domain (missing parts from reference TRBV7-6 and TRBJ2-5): GAGVSQSPRYKVTKRGQDVALRCDPISGHVSLYWYRQALGQGPEFLTYFNYEAQQDKSGLPNDRFSAERPEGSISTLTIQRTEQRDSAMYRCASSLGTETQYFGPGTRLLVL.

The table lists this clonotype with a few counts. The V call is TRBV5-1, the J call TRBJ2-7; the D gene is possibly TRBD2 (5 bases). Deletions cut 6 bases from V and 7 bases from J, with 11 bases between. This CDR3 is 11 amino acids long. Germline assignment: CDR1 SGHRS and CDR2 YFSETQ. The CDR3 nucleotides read TGCGCCAGCACCATCCGAGGGGAGCAGTACTTC. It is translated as CASTIRGEQYF. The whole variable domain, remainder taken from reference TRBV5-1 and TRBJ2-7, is KAGVTQTPRYLIKTRGQQVTLSCSPISGHRSVSWYQQTPGQGLQFLFEYFSETQRNKGNFPGRFSGRQFSNSRSEMNVSTLELGDSALYLCASTIRGEQYFGPGTRLTVT.

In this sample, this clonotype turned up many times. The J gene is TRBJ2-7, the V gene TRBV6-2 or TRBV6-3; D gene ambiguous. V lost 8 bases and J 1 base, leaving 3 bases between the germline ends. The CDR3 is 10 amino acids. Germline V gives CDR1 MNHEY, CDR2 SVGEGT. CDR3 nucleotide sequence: TGTGCCAGCGGTTCCTACGAGCAGTACTTC. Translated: CASGSYEQYF.

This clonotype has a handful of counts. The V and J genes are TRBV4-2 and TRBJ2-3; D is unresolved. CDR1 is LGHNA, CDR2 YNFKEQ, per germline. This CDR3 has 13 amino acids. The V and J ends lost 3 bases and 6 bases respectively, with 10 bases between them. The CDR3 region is CASSQQTTDTQYF. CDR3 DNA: TGTGCCAGCAGCCAGCAAACTACGGATACGCAGTATTTT.

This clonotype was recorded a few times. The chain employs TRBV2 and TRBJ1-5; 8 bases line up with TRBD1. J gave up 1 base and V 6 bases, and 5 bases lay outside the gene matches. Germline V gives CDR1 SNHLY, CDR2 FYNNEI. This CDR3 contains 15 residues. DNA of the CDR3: TGTGCCAGCAGCGTCAGGGGGCTAAGCAATCAGCCCCAGCATTTT. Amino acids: CASSVRGLSNQPQHF.

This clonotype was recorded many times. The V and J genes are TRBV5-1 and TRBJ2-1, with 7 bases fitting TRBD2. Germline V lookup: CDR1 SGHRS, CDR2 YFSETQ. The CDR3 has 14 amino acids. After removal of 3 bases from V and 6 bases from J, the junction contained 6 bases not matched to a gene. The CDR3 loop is CASSSTTSSNEQFF. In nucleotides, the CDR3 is TGCGCCAGCAGCTCGACGACTAGCAGCAATGAGCAGTTCTTC.

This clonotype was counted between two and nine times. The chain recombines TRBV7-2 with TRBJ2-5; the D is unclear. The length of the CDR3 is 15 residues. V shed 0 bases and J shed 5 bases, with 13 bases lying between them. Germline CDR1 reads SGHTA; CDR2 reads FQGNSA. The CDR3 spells CASSLAGRGRETQYF. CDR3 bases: TGTGCCAGCAGCTTAGCCGGCAGAGGAAGGGAGACCCAGTACTTC. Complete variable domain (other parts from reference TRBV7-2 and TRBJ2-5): GAGVSQSPSNKVTEKGKDVELRCDPISGHTALYWYRQSLGQGLEFLIYFQGNSAPDKSGLPSDRFSAERTGGSVSTLTIQRTQQEDSAVYLCASSLAGRGRETQYFGPGTRLLVL.

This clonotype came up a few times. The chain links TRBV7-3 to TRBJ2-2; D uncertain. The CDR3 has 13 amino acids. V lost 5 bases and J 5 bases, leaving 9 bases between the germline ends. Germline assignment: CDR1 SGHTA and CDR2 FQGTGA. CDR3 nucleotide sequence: TGTGCCAGCAGCCGCTCCCAGACCGGGGAGCTGTTTTTT. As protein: CASSRSQTGELFF.

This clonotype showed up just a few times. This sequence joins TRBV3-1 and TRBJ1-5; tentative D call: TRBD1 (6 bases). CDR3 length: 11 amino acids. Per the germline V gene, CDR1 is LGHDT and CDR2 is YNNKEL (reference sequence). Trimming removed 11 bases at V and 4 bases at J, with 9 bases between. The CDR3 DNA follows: TGTGCCCGGGACATTAATCAGCCCCAGCATTTT. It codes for CARDINQPQHF.

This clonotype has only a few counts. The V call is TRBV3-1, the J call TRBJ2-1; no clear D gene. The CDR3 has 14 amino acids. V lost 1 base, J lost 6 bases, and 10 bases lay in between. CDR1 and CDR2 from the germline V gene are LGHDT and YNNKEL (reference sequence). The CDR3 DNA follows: TGTGCCAGCAGCCAAGTCATAGGAGCCAATGAGCAGTTCTTC. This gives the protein CASSQVIGANEQFF.